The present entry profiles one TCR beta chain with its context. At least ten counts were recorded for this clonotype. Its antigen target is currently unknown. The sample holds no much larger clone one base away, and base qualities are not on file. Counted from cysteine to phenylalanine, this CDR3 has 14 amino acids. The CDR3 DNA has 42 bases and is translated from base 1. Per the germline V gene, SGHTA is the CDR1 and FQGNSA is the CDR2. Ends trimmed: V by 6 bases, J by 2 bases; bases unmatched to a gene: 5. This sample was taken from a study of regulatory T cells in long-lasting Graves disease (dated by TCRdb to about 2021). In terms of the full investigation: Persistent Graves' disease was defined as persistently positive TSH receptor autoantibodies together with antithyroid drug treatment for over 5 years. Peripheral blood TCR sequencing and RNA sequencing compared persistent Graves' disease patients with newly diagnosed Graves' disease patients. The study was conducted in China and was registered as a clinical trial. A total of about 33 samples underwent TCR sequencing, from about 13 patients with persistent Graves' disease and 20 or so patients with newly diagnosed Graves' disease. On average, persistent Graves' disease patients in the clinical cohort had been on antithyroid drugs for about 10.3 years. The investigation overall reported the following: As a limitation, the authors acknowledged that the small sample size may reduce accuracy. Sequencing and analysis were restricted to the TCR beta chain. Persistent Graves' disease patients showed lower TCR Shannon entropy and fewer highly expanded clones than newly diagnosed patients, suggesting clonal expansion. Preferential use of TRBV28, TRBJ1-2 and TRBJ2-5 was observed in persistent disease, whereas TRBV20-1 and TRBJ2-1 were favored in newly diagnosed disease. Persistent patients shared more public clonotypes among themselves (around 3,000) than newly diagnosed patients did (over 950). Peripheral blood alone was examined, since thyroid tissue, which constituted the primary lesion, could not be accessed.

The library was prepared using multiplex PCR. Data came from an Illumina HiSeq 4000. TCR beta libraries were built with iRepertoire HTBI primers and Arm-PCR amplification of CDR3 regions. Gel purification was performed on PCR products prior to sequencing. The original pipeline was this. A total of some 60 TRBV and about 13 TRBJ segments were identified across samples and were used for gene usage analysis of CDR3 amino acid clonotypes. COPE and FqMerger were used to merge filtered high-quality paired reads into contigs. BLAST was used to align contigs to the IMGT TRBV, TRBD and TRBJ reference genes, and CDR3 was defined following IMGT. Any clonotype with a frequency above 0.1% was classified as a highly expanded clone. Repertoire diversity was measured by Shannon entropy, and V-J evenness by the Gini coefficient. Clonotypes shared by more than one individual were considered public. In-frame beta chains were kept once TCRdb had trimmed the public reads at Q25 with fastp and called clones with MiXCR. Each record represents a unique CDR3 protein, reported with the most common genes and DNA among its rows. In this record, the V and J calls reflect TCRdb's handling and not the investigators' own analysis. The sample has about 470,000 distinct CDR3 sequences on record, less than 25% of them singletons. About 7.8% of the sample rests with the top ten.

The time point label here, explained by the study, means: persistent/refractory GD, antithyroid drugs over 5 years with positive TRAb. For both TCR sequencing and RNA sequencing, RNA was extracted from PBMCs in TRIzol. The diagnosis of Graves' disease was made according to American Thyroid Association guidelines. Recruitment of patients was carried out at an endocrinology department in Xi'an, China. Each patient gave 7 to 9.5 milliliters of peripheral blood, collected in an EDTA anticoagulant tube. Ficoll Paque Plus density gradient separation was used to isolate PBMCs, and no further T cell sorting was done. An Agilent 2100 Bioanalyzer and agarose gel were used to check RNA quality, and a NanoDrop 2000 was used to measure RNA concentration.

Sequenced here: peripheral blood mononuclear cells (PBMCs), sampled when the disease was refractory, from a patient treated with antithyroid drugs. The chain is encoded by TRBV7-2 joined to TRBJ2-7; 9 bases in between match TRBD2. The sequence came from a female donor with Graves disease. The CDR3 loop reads CASSLTSGPYEQYF. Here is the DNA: TGTGCCAGCAGTTTGACTAGCGGCCCCTACGAGCAGTACTTC. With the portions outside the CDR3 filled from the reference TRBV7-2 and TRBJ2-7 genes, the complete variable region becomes GAGVSQSPSNKVTEKGKDVELRCDPISGHTALYWYRQSLGQGLEFLIYFQGNSAPDKSGLPSDRFSAERTGGSVSTLTIQRTQQEDSAVYLCASSLTSGPYEQYFGPGTRLTVT.